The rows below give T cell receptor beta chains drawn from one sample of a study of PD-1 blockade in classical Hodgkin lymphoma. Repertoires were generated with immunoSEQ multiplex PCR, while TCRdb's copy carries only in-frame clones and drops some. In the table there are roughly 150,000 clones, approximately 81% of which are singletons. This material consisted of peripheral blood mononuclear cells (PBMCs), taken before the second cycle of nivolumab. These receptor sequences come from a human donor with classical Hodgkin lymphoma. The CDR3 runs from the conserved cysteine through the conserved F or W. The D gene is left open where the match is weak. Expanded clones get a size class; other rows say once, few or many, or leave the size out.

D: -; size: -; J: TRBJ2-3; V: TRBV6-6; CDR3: CASTRDFTQYF; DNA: TGTGCCAGCACTCGGGATTTTACGCAGTATTTT
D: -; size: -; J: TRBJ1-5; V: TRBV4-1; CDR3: CASSQVDLGLSRGQPQHF; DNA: TGCGCCAGCAGCCAAGTCGATCTGGGGCTCTCCAGGGGACAGCCCCAGCATTTT
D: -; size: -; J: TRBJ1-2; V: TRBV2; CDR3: CASSGGSYGYTF; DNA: TGTGCCAGCAGTGGGGGCAGCTATGGCTACACCTTC
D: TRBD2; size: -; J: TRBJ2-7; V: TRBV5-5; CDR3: CASSRPGTRYEQYF; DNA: TGTGCCAGCAGCCGCCCCGGGACTAGGTACGAGCAGTACTTC
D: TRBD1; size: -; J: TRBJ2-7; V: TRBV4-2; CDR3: CASSQDEDRDYEQYF; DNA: TGTGCCAGCAGCCAAGATGAAGACAGGGACTACGAGCAGTACTTC
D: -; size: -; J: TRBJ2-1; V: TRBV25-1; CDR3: CASSEEIGYNHEQFF; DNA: TGTGCCAGCAGTGAAGAAATAGGCTACAACCATGAGCAGTTCTTC
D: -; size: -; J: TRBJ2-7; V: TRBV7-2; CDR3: CASSFTGIYEQYF; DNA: TGTGCCAGCAGCTTCACAGGGATCTACGAGCAGTACTTC
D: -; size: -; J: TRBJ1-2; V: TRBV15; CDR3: CATRKATSYGYTF; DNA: TGTGCCACCCGAAAAGCCACCAGCTATGGCTACACCTTC
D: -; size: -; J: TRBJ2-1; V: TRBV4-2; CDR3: CASSHPAERKNNEQFF; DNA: TGTGCCAGCAGCCACCCGGCGGAACGGAAAAACAATGAGCAGTTCTTC
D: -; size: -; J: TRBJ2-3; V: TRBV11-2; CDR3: CASSFYVAGRDTQYF; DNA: TGTGCCAGCAGCTTTTACGTAGCCGGGAGAGATACGCAGTATTTT
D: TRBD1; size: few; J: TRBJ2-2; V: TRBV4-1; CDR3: CASSPRDRGVGELFF; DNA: TGCGCCAGCAGCCCCCGGGACAGGGGAGTCGGGGAGCTGTTTTTT
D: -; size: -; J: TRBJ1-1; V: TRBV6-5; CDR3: CASTALRATNTEAFF; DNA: TGTGCCAGCACCGCCCTCAGGGCCACGAACACTGAAGCTTTCTTT
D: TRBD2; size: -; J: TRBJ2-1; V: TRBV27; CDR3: CASSLWLAAYNEQFF; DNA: TGTGCCAGCAGTTTATGGCTAGCGGCGTACAATGAGCAGTTCTTC
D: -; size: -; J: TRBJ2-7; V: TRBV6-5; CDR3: CASSYSGPGHEYEQYF; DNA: TGTGCCAGCAGTTACTCGGGCCCGGGACACGAGTACGAGCAGTACTTC
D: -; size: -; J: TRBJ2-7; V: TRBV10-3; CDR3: CAIRRIRAGFTYEQYF; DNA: TGTGCCATCAGGCGAATCAGGGCAGGGTTCACCTACGAGCAGTACTTC
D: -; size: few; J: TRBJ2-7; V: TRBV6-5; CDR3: CASSYHNEQYF; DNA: TGTGCCAGCAGTTACCATAACGAGCAGTACTTC
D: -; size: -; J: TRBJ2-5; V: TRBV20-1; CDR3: CSAEHQETQYF; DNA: TGCAGTGCTGAACACCAAGAGACCCAGTACTTC
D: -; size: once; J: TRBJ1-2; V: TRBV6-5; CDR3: CASRLEELDYGYTF; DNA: TGTGCCAGCAGATTGGAGGAGTTGGACTATGGCTACACCTTC
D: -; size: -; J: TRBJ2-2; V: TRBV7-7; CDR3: CASSLGETGELFF; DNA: TGTGCTAGCAGCTTAGGGGAAACCGGGGAGCTGTTTTTT
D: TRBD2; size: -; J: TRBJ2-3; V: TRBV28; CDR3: CASSLGGRVGTQYF; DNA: TGTGCCAGCAGTTTAGGTGGGAGGGTGGGTACGCAGTATTTT
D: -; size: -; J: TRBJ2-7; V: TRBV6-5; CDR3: CASSSSGFYEQYF; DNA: TGTGCCAGCAGTTCATCCGGGTTCTACGAGCAGTACTTC
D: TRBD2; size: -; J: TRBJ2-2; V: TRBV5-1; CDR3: CASSFELAANTGELFF; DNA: TGCGCCAGCAGCTTCGAACTAGCGGCGAACACCGGGGAGCTGTTTTTT
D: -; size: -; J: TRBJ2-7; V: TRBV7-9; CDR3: CASSPTRNEQYF; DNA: TGTGCCAGCAGTCCAACTAGGAACGAGCAGTACTTC
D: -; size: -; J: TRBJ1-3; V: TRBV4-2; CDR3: CASSQEAATSSGNTIYF; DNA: TGTGCCAGCAGCCAAGAGGCAGCGACTAGCTCTGGAAACACCATATATTTT
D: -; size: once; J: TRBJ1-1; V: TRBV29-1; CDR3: CSVEDLTRGWGAFF; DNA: TGCAGCGTTGAAGACCTAACTAGGGGTTGGGGAGCTTTCTTT
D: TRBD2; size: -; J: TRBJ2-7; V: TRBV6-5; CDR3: CASSYSLAGLTYEQYF; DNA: TGTGCCAGCAGTTACTCGTTAGCGGGCCTAACCTACGAGCAGTACTTC
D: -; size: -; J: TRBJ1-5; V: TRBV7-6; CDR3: CASSFGERGPQHF; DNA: TGTGCCAGCAGCTTCGGGGAACGGGGGCCCCAGCATTTT
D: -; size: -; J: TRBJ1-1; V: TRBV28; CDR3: CASTGFGAEAFF; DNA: TGTGCCAGCACAGGGTTCGGGGCTGAAGCTTTCTTT
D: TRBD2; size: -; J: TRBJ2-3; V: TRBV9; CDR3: CASSASGTSETDTQYF; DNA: TGTGCCAGCAGCGCCTCCGGGACTAGCGAAACAGATACGCAGTATTTT
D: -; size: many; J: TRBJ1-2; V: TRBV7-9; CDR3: CASSSLTPPDSFYGYTF; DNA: TGTGCCAGCAGCTCCCTAACCCCCCCCGACAGCTTCTATGGCTACACCTTC
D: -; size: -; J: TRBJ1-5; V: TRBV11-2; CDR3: CASSLPGQPQHF; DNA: TGTGCCAGCAGCTTACCAGGTCAGCCCCAGCATTTT
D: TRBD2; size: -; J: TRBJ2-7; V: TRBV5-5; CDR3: CASSLLAGHSYEQYF; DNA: TGTGCCAGCAGCTTACTAGCGGGGCACTCCTACGAGCAGTACTTC
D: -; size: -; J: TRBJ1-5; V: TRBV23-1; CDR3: CASDRVNHNQPQHF; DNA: TGCGCCAGCGACCGGGTCAACCACAATCAGCCCCAGCATTTT
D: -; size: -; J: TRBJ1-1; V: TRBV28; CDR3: CASSSTQSTEAFF; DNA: TGTGCCAGCAGTTCCACACAATCCACTGAAGCTTTCTTT
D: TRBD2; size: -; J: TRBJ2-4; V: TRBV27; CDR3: CASSLLGGGRTKNIQYF; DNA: TGTGCCAGCAGCCTCCTGGGGGGGGGTAGGACCAAAAACATTCAGTACTTC
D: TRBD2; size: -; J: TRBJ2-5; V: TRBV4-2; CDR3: CASSQETGGTVKKTQYF; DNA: TGTGCCAGCAGCCAAGAAACGGGGGGGACTGTCAAGAAGACCCAGTACTTC
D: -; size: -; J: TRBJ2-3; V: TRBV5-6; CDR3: CASSLRGLDTQYF; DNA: TGTGCCAGCAGCTTGCGGGGGTTAGATACGCAGTATTTT
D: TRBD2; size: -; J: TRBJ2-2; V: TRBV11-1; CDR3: CASSFVAGVGELFF; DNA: TGTGCCAGCAGCTTCGTAGCGGGGGTCGGGGAGCTGTTTTTT
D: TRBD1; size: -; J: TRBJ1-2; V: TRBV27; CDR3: CATHPRTGQTANYGYTF; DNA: TGTGCCACTCATCCCCGGACAGGCCAAACTGCTAACTATGGCTACACCTTC
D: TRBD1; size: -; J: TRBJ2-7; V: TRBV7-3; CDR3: CASSSNDRGAEQYF; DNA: TGTGCCAGCAGCTCGAATGACAGGGGGGCCGAGCAGTACTTC
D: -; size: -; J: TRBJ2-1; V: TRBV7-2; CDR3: CASSFSTTYNEQFF; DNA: TGTGCCAGCAGCTTTTCTACTACCTACAATGAGCAGTTCTTC
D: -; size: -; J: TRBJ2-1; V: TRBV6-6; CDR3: CASSSRRSIEQFF; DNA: TGTGCCAGCAGTTCTCGCAGGAGCATTGAGCAGTTCTTC
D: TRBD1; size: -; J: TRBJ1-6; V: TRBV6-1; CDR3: CASRRTGNSPLHF; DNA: TGTGCCAGCAGAAGGACAGGGAATTCACCCCTCCACTTT
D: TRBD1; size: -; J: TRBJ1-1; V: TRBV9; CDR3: CASSLEGQGPTEAFF; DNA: TGTGCCAGCAGCTTAGAAGGACAGGGGCCCACTGAAGCTTTCTTT
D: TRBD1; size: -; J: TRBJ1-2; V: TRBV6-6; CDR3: CATFTGQGLLYGYTF; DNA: TGTGCCACCTTCACCGGACAGGGCCTCCTCTATGGCTACACCTTC
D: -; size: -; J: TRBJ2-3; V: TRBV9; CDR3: CASSVGQSGPDTQYF; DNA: TGTGCCAGCAGCGTAGGCCAGAGTGGGCCAGATACGCAGTATTTT
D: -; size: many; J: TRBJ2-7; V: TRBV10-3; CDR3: CAISGGLPYEQYF; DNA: TGTGCCATCAGCGGCGGGTTGCCCTACGAGCAGTACTTC
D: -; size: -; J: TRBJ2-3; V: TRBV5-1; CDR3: CASSFRKAQYF; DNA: TGCGCCAGCAGCTTTAGAAAGGCGCAGTATTTT
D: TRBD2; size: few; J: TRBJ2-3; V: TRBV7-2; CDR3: CASSLGGGPRDTQYF; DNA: TGTGCCAGCAGCTTAGGGGGAGGGCCGCGTGATACGCAGTATTTT
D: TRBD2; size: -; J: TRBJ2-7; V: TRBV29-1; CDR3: CSVEGGTGLAGEDSYEQYF; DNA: TGCAGCGTTGAAGGGGGGACGGGACTAGCGGGAGAAGACTCCTACGAGCAGTACTTC
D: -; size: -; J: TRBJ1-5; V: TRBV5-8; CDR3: CASSLGGTNQPQHF; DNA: TGTGCCAGCAGCTTAGGGGGGACCAATCAGCCCCAGCATTTT
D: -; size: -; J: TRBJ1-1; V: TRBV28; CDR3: CASSLERPIQGMNTEAFF; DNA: TGTGCCAGCAGTTTGGAGCGCCCCATCCAGGGGATGAACACTGAAGCTTTCTTT